This T cell receptor (beta chain) comes out of a study of T cell changes during pregnancy in multiple sclerosis (dated by TCRdb to the late 2010s). Looking at the study overall: The study examined how the T cell repertoire changed over the course of pregnancy in women with multiple sclerosis.

As for this clone: Its antigen is unknown. Base qualities are not provided; no much larger clone lies one nucleotide away.

For CDR1 and CDR2, the germline V gene lists MGHRA and YSYEKL. Trimming removed 2 bases from V and 7 bases from J; the gene matches leave 9 bases unexplained. The CDR3 goes from the cysteine to the phenylalanine over 15 residues. Only the CDR3 region is kept as DNA, spanning 45 bases read in frame from base 1. The library was generated by the immunoSEQ multiplex PCR assay. The immuneACCESS repertoire file appears here via TCRdb, limited to in-frame rearrangements. These files lack a portion of the clones; in checked studies, under half of the deficit traces to unresolved V genes, and the cause of the others is not known. In this sample the table shows about 59,000 clones, about 90% of which occur a single time. The ten top clones hold around 2.7% of the sample.

The receptor chain draws on TRBV4-1 and TRBJ2-7; 9 central nucleotides agree with TRBD1. Material: peripheral blood, obtained in the second trimester of pregnancy. This sequence was found in a female donor in good health, enrolled as a control in a pregnancy study. The CDR3 region has the sequence CASSQPMDRGGEQYF. The DNA sequence is given as TGCGCCAGCAGCCAACCAATGGACAGGGGCGGGGAGCAGTACTTC.